The 9 T cell receptor beta chains given below trace back to one sample, sequenced in a study of blood T cell repertoires in COVID-19. The data were produced by immunoSEQ multiplex PCR, yet TCRdb's version contains in-frame clones alone and is incomplete. This sample has roughly 95,000 clones, with about 80% found just once. Sequenced: peripheral blood. These receptors were obtained from a man in his sixties with acute or convalescent COVID-19.

The chain is built from TRBV4-3 and TRBJ1-2; D uncertain. Germline values: CDR1 LGHNA, CDR2 YSLEER. V lost 0 bases to trimming and J lost 2 bases, with 13 bases between them. CDR3 length: 16 amino acids. This chain's CDR3 is CASSQDGRMSNYGYTF. The CDR3 DNA reads TGCGCCAGCAGCCAAGATGGCAGGATGAGCAACTATGGCTACACCTTC.

This clone was observed a handful of times. V and J are TRBV9 and TRBJ2-5; D is perhaps TRBD2 (5 bases). The V end lost 5 bases, the J end lost 5 bases, and 19 bases lay between the germline ends. The germline gives CDR1 SGDLS, CDR2 YYNGEE. This CDR3 spans 15 amino acids. CDR3 nucleotides: TGTGCCAGCAGACGCAACCTCGGGGTATGGGAGACCCAGTACTTC. Its translation: CASRRNLGVWETQYF.

The CDR3 loop is CASSLRVEDGAFF. The CDR3 DNA reads TGCGCCAGCAGCCTCAGGGTTGAGGATGGAGCTTTCTTT. The V gene is TRBV5-1, the J gene TRBJ1-1, with D possibly matching TRBD1 (5 bases). The CDR3 runs to 13 residues. Germline V gives CDR1 SGHRS, CDR2 YFSETQ. V shed 4 bases and J shed 10 bases, with 17 bases lying between them.

The V and J genes are TRBV27 and TRBJ2-1, with D possibly being TRBD2 (5 bases). Trimming took 5 bases from V and 9 from J, leaving 20 bases between them. Per germline, CDR1 MNHEY and CDR2 SMNVEV (reference sequence). The CDR3 is 15 residues long. CDR3 region: CASSRLSAEVSEQFF. The DNA of the CDR3 is TGTGCCAGCAGTCGACTCTCAGCGGAAGTCTCTGAGCAGTTCTTC.

The chain carries TRBV9 and TRBJ2-7, with a weak D call TRBD2 (5 bases). CDR1 and CDR2 (germline): SGDLS, YYNGEE. V was shortened by 4 bases and J by 7 bases, with 18 bases between the two germline ends. The CDR3 spans 14 residues. The CDR3 nucleotides are TGTGCCAGCAGCAGACATTCGCCGGGGAGAGAGCAGTACGTC. Translating it yields CASSRHSPGREQYV.

J is TRBJ1-2 and V is TRBV19; TRBD1 matches 8 bases. The CDR3 sequence is 14 residues long. Trimming took 2 bases from V and 7 from J; bases not matched to a gene: 6. CDR1 is LNHDA, CDR2 SQIVND, per germline (reference sequence). The DNA of the CDR3 is TGTGCCAGTAGTATAACCCCAGGACAGGGTGGCTACACCTTC. Amino acid sequence: CASSITPGQGGYTF.

This clone occurred a few times. This rearrangement joins TRBV18 to TRBJ1-1, with D possibly being TRBD1 (6 bases). Germline V lookup: CDR1 KGHSH, CDR2 LQKENI. The CDR3 sequence is 14 residues long. Trimming removed 3 bases at V and 1 base at J, with 9 bases between. CDR3 in DNA: TGTGCCAGCTCACCGAAGGACAGGAACACTGAAGCTTTCTTT. It specifies CASSPKDRNTEAFF.

The chain joins TRBV18 to TRBJ2-7; 8 positions match TRBD1. From germline, CDR1 is KGHSH and CDR2 LQKENI. With V trimmed by 3 bases and J by 1 base, 2 bases remained unmatched. This CDR3 region has 14 residues. The CDR3 loop reads CASSPGQESYEQYF. In DNA form, the CDR3 reads TGTGCCAGCTCACCGGGACAGGAATCCTACGAGCAGTACTTC.

V is TRBV6-5 and J is TRBJ2-2, with TRBD2 identical over 11 bases. Germline CDR1 reads MNHEY; CDR2 reads SVGAGI. V lost 4 bases and J lost 6; bases outside the gene matches: 7. This CDR3 comprises 16 residues. The CDR3: CASSSSLAGVPGELFF. CDR3 bases: TGTGCCAGCAGTTCCTCACTAGCGGGGGTCCCCGGGGAGCTGTTTTTT.